This TCR beta chain comes out of a study of regulatory T cells in long-lasting Graves disease. Study observations and caveats: New patients shared about 910 public clonotypes, and persistent patients shared more, with under 3,000.

This clonotype was recorded many times. Its antigen is not known. Construction of the TCR beta libraries employed iRepertoire HTBI primers in conjunction with Arm-PCR of CDR3 regions. TCRdb re-called the multiplex PCR reads through MiXCR, storing one row per CDR3 protein. The data hold 450,000 to 650,000 distinct CDR3 sequences, with about 16% observed a single time. Regarding time point: newly diagnosed GD, antithyroid drugs for less than 3 months. PBMCs were the source of the RNA used for TCR sequencing. These data were also filed under a second study, of T cells in Graves' hyperthyroidism and ophthalmopathy. As reported in that work: Ophthalmopathy, as predicted by the model, came a median about seven months after the prediction.

The sequencing here drew on peripheral blood mononuclear cells (PBMCs), taken at new diagnosis, from a patient treated with antithyroid drugs. The clonotype comes from a woman aged 35-65 years with Graves disease.

CDR3 amino acids: CASSLGAVSSYEQYF. DNA for the CDR3: TGTGCCAGCAGCCTGGGGGCAGTAAGCTCCTACGAGCAGTACTTC. The chain has TRBV28 and TRBJ2-7; possible D gene TRBD1, 6 bases. Trimming stripped 6 bases from V and 0 bases from J, with 15 bases between. In germline, CDR1 is MDHEN, CDR2 SYDVKM. CDR3 size: 15 residues.